This TCR beta chain derives from a study of cytomegalovirus exposure and HLA in healthy donors. Whole-study results and caveats: Reportedly, diagnosis of cytomegalovirus status by the classifier showed high specificity and sensitivity. Generally TCR sequences proved uncommon, though certain public TCRs appeared in numerous donors.

Libraries were prepared by immunoSEQ multiplex PCR; TCRdb keeps only in-frame clonotypes and omits some of them. The sample contains approximately 54,000 clones, roughly nine tenths of which appear only once. Separate from the 666-subject first cohort, the roughly 120-subject validation cohort was the one that the donors belonged to. The CDR3 loop spans 16 amino acids. Germline V lookup: CDR1 MGHRA, CDR2 YSYEKL. V lost 1 base and J lost 0, with 10 bases in between. Concerning this clone: The antigen remains undetermined.

The chain uses TRBV4-1 and TRBJ2-4; D remains unclear. This TCR was sampled from a woman between 18 and 30 years old in good health and CMV-seropositive. The sequencing sample was made of PBMCs. The CDR3 nucleotides read TGCGCCAGCAGCCAAGTAAATCTATTAGCCAAAAACATTCAGTACTTC. Protein: CASSQVNLLAKNIQYF.